Listed below are T cell receptor beta chains from one sample, sequenced in a study of T cell changes during pregnancy in multiple sclerosis. Repertoires were generated with immunoSEQ multiplex PCR, while TCRdb's copy carries only in-frame clones and drops some. This sample has some 36,000 clones, with approximately 90% found just once. The source was CD4+ T cells from peripheral blood mononuclear cells, collected in the second trimester of pregnancy. The origin of the receptors is a female donor in good health, enrolled as a control in a pregnancy study. Each CDR3 is given with its conserved first and last residue. The D gene is left open where the match is weak. For some rows the clone size is stated as once, few or many, or as a class when expanded; others skip it.

NA,TRBD1,TRBJ2-3,TRBV9,CASSVGGQGFDTQYF,TGTGCCAGCAGCGTAGGGGGACAGGGTTTCGATACGCAGTATTTT
NA,TRBD1,TRBJ2-7,TRBV5-1,CASSTRTGQGNFSEQYF,TGCGCCAGCAGCACCCGGACAGGCCAGGGGAATTTCTCCGAGCAGTACTTC
once,NA,TRBJ1-3,TRBV4-1,CASSQGLRGGVRNTIYF,TGCGCCAGCAGCCAAGGCCTGCGGGGGGGCGTTAGAAACACCATATATTTT
NA,NA,TRBJ1-1,TRBV7-9,CASRKDSTFEAFF,TGTGCCAGCAGAAAGGACAGCACCTTTGAAGCTTTCTTT
NA,TRBD1,TRBJ1-1,TRBV7-2,CASILDRGSTEAFF,TGTGCCAGCATCTTGGACAGGGGTAGTACTGAAGCTTTCTTT
NA,NA,TRBJ1-1,TRBV18,CASSPSVNTEAFF,TGTGCCAGCTCACCGTCGGTAAACACTGAAGCTTTCTTT
NA,NA,TRBJ1-3,TRBV28,CASTIRSARRANTIYF,TGTGCCAGCACCATACGGTCCGCAAGGCGGGCGAACACCATATATTTT
NA,TRBD1,TRBJ1-2,TRBV28,CASSPMDREGEGYTF,TGTGCCAGCAGTCCTATGGACAGGGAGGGAGAGGGCTACACCTTC
NA,NA,TRBJ1-4,TRBV7-9,CASSYGGSEKLFF,TGTGCCAGCAGCTACGGCGGGTCTGAAAAACTGTTTTTT
NA,TRBD1,TRBJ2-1,TRBV4-1,CASSPLKGGQGDNEQFF,TGCGCCAGCAGCCCCTTAAAGGGGGGACAGGGAGACAATGAGCAGTTCTTC
NA,TRBD1,TRBJ2-5,TRBV6-1,CASRTGGPNVETQYF,TGTGCCAGCAGGACAGGGGGCCCAAATGTGGAGACCCAGTACTTC
NA,TRBD1,TRBJ1-6,TRBV6-6,CASSYSGTGPPLHF,TGTGCCAGCAGTTACTCTGGGACAGGGCCACCCCTCCACTTT
NA,NA,TRBJ2-7,TRBV6-5,CASSQGTAYEQYF,TGTGCCAGCAGTCAGGGGACGGCCTACGAGCAGTACTTC
NA,NA,TRBJ2-3,TRBV7-9,CASSLGRGTDTQYF,TGTGCCAGCAGCTTAGGCAGGGGTACAGATACGCAGTATTTT
few,NA,TRBJ2-4,TRBV4-3,CASSQDTDTNIQYF,TGCGCCAGCAGCCAAGATACGGACACAAACATTCAGTACTTC
NA,TRBD1,TRBJ1-1,TRBV19,CASIRGQGIKDTEAFF,TGTGCCAGTATTCGGGGACAGGGCATCAAGGACACTGAAGCTTTCTTT
NA,NA,TRBJ1-2,TRBV25-1,CASSESGAWRGYTF,TGTGCCAGCAGTGAGTCAGGGGCTTGGCGGGGCTACACCTTC
NA,NA,TRBJ2-5,TRBV10-3,CAISESTAQETQYF,TGTGCCATCAGTGAGTCGACAGCCCAAGAGACCCAGTACTTC
once,NA,TRBJ2-5,TRBV7-9,CASSQQETQYF,TGTGCCAGCAGCCAACAAGAGACCCAGTACTTC
NA,NA,TRBJ1-2,TRBV7-8,CASSTQGDYGYTF,TGTGCCAGCAGCACACAGGGCGACTATGGCTACACCTTC
NA,TRBD1,TRBJ2-3,TRBV19,CASTGTGIPYTQYF,TGTGCCAGTACCGGGACAGGCATTCCCTATACGCAGTATTTT
NA,NA,TRBJ1-2,TRBV7-8,CASSFRQDLPGGYTF,TGTGCCAGCAGCTTCCGACAAGATCTCCCTGGGGGCTACACCTTC
NA,TRBD1,TRBJ2-7,TRBV28,CASSRQGGSYEQYF,TGTGCCAGCAGCCGACAGGGGGGATCCTACGAGCAGTACTTC
NA,NA,TRBJ2-3,TRBV5-8,CASSPWKGARVPDTQYF,TGTGCCAGCAGCCCATGGAAAGGAGCTAGAGTCCCAGATACGCAGTATTTT
NA,TRBD1,TRBJ1-1,TRBV27,CASSHVQGARGTEAFF,TGTGCCAGCAGTCACGTCCAGGGGGCGCGTGGCACTGAAGCTTTCTTT
NA,NA,TRBJ1-2,TRBV4-2,CASSQVAETNYGYTF,TGTGCCAGCAGCCAAGTTGCAGAAACTAACTATGGCTACACCTTC
NA,NA,TRBJ2-2,TRBV28,CASSLTGSAGELFF,TGTGCCAGCAGTTTGACAGGCAGCGCCGGGGAGCTGTTTTTT
NA,NA,TRBJ2-3,TRBV9,CASTATPGGTDTQYF,TGTGCCAGCACCGCAACCCCAGGGGGCACAGATACGCAGTATTTT
NA,TRBD1,TRBJ1-4,TRBV7-8,CASSSLPGQGSPGTNEKLFF,TGTGCCAGCAGCTCGCTTCCGGGACAGGGGTCCCCGGGAACTAATGAAAAACTGTTTTTT
NA,TRBD1,TRBJ2-7,TRBV19,CASSDRAYEQYF,TGTGCCAGTAGTGACAGGGCCTACGAGCAGTACTTC
NA,TRBD2,TRBJ2-7,TRBV5-4,CASSALAGYEQYF,TGTGCCAGCAGCGCGCTAGCGGGATACGAGCAGTACTTC
NA,NA,TRBJ1-1,TRBV20-1,CSAPAHLEAFF,TGCAGTGCCCCTGCGCACCTAGAAGCTTTCTTT
NA,NA,TRBJ1-1,TRBV11-3,CASSPGTGPTEAFF,TGTGCCAGCAGCCCAGGTACAGGGCCCACTGAAGCTTTCTTT
NA,NA,TRBJ1-3,TRBV6-5,CASSYSRVGGNTIYF,TGTGCCAGCAGTTACTCGCGGGTTGGGGGAAACACCATATATTTT
few,NA,TRBJ1-6,TRBV7-2,CASSLVGGSSYNSPLHF,TGTGCCAGCAGCTTAGTCGGGGGAAGCTCCTATAATTCACCCCTCCACTTT
NA,NA,TRBJ1-2,TRBV6-1,CASSEATRVGYGYTF,TGTGCCAGCAGTGAAGCCACCAGGGTTGGTTATGGCTACACCTTC
once,TRBD1,TRBJ2-3,TRBV7-2,CASSLGQGSPHTQYF,TGTGCCAGCAGCTTAGGACAGGGATCCCCCCATACGCAGTATTTT
NA,NA,TRBJ1-4,TRBV11-2,CASSLSPVTNEKLFF,TGTGCCAGCAGCTTATCCCCAGTAACTAATGAAAAACTGTTTTTT
few,TRBD1,TRBJ2-7,TRBV13,CASSKPQGAREQYF,TGTGCCAGCAGCAAACCGCAGGGGGCGAGGGAGCAGTACTTC
once,NA,TRBJ2-7,TRBV12-1,CASSLPFGQGDHEQYF,TGTGCCAGCAGCTTACCCTTCGGGCAGGGCGATCACGAGCAGTACTTC
NA,NA,TRBJ2-1,TRBV6-5,CASRKQVNNEQFF,TGTGCCAGCAGAAAACAGGTGAACAATGAGCAGTTCTTC
NA,TRBD1,TRBJ1-2,TRBV19,CASSMLGQARYGYTF,TGTGCCAGTAGTATGTTGGGACAGGCCCGCTATGGCTACACCTTC
NA,TRBD2,TRBJ2-1,TRBV30,CAWNSGGAGSYNEQFF,TGTGCCTGGAATAGCGGGGGGGCCGGATCCTACAATGAGCAGTTCTTC
NA,TRBD2,TRBJ2-3,TRBV11-2,CASSFAGGRTHTQYF,TGTGCCAGCAGCTTTGCGGGGGGACGGACGCATACGCAGTATTTT
NA,NA,TRBJ1-1,TRBV5-1,CASSWGSTGSTEAFF,TGCGCCAGCAGCTGGGGATCCACAGGGAGCACTGAAGCTTTCTTT
few,TRBD1,TRBJ1-4,TRBV4-2,CASSQMTGGSGTNEKLFF,TGTGCCAGCAGCCAAATGACAGGGGGCAGTGGAACTAATGAAAAACTGTTTTTT
NA,NA,TRBJ2-1,TRBV28,CASRSFGQGGNEQFF,TGTGCCAGCAGATCATTTGGGCAGGGGGGTAATGAGCAGTTCTTC
NA,NA,TRBJ2-1,TRBV4-3,CASSPKPAGGSSYNEQFF,TGCGCCAGCAGCCCCAAACCCGCAGGTGGGAGCTCCTACAATGAGCAGTTCTTC
NA,TRBD1,TRBJ1-2,TRBV28,CAATTLGQGLARGYTF,TGTGCCGCAACGACCCTGGGACAGGGCCTTGCGCGTGGCTACACCTTC
NA,TRBD1,TRBJ2-7,TRBV2,CASSEGDRGRLNSYEQYF,TGTGCCAGCAGTGAAGGGGACAGGGGGCGACTAAACTCCTACGAGCAGTACTTC
NA,NA,TRBJ2-7,TRBV27,CASSFRRPGYEQYF,TGTGCCAGCAGTTTCCGACGCCCAGGGTACGAGCAGTACTTC
once,NA,TRBJ2-7,TRBV14,CASSHPAGRYHEQYF,TGTGCCAGCAGCCACCCGGCGGGGCGGTACCACGAGCAGTACTTC